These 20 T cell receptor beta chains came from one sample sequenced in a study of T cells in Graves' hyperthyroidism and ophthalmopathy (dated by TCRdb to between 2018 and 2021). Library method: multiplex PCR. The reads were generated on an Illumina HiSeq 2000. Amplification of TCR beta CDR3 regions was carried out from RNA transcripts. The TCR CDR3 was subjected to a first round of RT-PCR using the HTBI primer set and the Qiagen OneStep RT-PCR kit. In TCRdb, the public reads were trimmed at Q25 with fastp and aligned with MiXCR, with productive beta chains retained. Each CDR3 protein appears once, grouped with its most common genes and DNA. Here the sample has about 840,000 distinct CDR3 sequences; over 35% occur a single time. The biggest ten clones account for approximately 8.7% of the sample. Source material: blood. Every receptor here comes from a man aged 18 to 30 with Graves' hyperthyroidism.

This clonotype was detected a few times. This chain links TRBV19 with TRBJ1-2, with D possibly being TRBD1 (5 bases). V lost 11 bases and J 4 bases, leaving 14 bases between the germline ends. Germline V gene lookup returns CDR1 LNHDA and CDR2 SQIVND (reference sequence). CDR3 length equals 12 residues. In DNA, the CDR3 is TGTGCCTCAAAAGGAAGGGGCTATGGCTACACCTTC. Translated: CASKGRGYGYTF.

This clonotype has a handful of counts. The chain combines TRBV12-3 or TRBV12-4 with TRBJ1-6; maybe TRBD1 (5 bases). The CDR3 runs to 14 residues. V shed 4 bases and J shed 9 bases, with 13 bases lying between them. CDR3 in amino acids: CASSWDGVRSPLHF. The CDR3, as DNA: TGTGCCAGCAGTTGGGACGGCGTGCGTTCACCCCTCCACTTT.

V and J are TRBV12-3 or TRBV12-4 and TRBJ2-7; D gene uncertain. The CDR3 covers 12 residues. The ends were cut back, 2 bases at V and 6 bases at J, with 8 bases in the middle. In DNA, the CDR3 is TGTGCCAGCAGTTTACTAGTATTCGAGCAGTACTTC. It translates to CASSLLVFEQYF.

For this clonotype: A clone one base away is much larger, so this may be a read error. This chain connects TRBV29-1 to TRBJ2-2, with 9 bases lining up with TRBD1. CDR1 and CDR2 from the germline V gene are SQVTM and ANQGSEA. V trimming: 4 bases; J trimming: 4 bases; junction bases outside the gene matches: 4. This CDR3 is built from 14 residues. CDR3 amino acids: CSVVGTGITGELFF. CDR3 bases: TGCAGCGTTGTAGGGACAGGGATCACCGGGGAGCTGTTTTTT.

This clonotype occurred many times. The CDR3 sequence: CASSGGVNTEAFF. The CDR3, as DNA: TGTGCCAGCAGCGGGGGGGTTAACACTGAAGCTTTCTTT. The rearrangement links TRBV7-9 to TRBJ1-1; TRBD1 might be the D (5 bases). The V gene's germline CDR1 is SEHNR and CDR2 FQNEAQ (reference sequence). The CDR3 sequence is 13 residues long. V was clipped by 5 bases and J by 2 bases, with 9 bases between them.

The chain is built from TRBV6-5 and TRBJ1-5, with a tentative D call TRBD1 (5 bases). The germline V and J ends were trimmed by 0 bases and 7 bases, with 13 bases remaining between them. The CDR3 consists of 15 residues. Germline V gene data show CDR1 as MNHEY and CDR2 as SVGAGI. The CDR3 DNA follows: TGTGCCAGCAGTTACTCCGGGGGTTCGGGCCAGCCCCAGCATTTT. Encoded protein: CASSYSGGSGQPQHF.

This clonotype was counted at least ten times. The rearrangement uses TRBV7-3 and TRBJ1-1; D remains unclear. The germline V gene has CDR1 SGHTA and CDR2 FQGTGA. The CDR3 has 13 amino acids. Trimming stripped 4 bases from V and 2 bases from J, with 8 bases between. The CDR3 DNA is TGTGCCAGCAGCTCGTCTCCTAACACTGAAGCTTTCTTT. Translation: CASSSSPNTEAFF.

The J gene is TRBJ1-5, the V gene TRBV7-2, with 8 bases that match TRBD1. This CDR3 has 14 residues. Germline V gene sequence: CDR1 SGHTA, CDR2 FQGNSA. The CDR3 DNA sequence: TGTGCTAGATCACGGGACAGGCGCAATCAGCCCCAGCATTTT. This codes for CARSRDRRNQPQHF.

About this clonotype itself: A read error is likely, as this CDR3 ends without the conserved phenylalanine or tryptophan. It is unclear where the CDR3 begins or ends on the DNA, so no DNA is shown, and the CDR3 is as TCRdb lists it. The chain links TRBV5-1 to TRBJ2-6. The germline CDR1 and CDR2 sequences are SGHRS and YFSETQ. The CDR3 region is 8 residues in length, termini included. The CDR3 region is CASRIGTS.

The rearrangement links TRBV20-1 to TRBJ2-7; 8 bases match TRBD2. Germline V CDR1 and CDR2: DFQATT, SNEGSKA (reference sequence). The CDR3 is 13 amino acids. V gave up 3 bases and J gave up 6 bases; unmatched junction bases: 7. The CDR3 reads CSASGRAVSEQYF. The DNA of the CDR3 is TGCAGTGCTAGCGGGAGGGCCGTCTCCGAGCAGTACTTC.

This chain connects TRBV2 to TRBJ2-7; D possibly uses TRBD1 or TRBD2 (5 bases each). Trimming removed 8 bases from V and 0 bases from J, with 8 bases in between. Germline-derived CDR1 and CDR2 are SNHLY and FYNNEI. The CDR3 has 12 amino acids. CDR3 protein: CASGGSSYEQYF. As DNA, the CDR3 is TGTGCCAGCGGGGGTAGCTCCTACGAGCAGTACTTC. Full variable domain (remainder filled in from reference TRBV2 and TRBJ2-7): EPEVTQTPSHQVTQMGQEVILRCVPISNHLYFYWYRQILGQKVEFLVSFYNNEISEKSEIFDDQFSVERPDGSNFTLKIRSTKLEDSAMYFCASGGSSYEQYFGPGTRLTVT.

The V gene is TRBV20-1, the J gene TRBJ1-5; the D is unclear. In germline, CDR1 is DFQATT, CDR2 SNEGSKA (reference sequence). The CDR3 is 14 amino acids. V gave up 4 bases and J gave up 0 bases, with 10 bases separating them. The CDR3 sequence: CSATARNSNQPQHF. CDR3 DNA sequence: TGCAGTGCTACGGCCCGAAATAGCAATCAGCCCCAGCATTTT.

This chain's CDR3 is CASLVPATDPNTGELFF. CDR3 DNA sequence: TGTGCCAGCTTGGTCCCAGCGACCGACCCGAACACCGGGGAGCTGTTTTTT. This chain links TRBV19 with TRBJ2-2; D call uncertain. The CDR3 runs to 17 residues. The germline V and J ends were trimmed by 9 bases and 0 bases, with 20 bases remaining between them. The germline gives CDR1 LNHDA, CDR2 SQIVND (reference sequence).

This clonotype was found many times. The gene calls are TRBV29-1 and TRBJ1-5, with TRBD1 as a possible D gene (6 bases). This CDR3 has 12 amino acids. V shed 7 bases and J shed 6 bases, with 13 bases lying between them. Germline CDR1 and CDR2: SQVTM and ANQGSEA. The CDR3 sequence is CSAGGAGQPQHF. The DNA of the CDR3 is TGCAGCGCCGGGGGGGCGGGTCAGCCCCAGCATTTT.

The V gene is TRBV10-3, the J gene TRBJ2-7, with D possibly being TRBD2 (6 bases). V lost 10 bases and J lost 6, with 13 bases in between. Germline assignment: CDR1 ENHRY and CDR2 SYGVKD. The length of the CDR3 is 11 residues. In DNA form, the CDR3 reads TGTGCCAGCAGGAGGGCAGGCGAGCAGTACTTC. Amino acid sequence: CASRRAGEQYF.

CDR3 sequence (DNA): TGTGCCAGCAGTTCGCTAGCGGGGGGACACGAGACCCAGTACTTC. Translating gives CASSSLAGGHETQYF. The J gene is TRBJ2-5, the V gene TRBV12-3 or TRBV12-4; 11 nucleotides line up with TRBD2. The CDR3 has 15 amino acids. The trim removed 4 bases at V and 5 bases at J, leaving 6 bases unmatched.

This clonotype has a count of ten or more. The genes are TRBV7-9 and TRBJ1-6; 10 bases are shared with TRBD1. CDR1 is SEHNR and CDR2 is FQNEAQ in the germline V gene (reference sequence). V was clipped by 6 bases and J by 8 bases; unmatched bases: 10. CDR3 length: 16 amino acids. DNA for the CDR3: TGTGCCAGCAGTTCCCCGAGGGGGACAGGGGATTCACCCCTCCACTTT. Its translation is CASSSPRGTGDSPLHF.

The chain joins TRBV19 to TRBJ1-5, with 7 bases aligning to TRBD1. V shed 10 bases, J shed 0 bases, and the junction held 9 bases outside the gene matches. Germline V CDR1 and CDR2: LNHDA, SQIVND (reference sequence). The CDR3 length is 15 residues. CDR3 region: CATSTGTYSNQPQHF. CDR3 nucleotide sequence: TGTGCCACCTCGACAGGGACATATAGCAATCAGCCCCAGCATTTT. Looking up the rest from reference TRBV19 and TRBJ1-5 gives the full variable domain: DGGITQSPKYLFRKEGQNVTLSCEQNLNHDAMYWYRQDPGQGLRLIYYSQIVNDFQKGDIAEGYSVSREKKESFPLTVTSAQKNPTAFYLCATSTGTYSNQPQHFGDGTRLSIL.

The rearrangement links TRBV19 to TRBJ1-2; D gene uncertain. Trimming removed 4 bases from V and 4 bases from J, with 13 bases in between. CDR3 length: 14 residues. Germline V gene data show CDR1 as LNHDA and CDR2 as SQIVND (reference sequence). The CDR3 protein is CASSTGIDFYGYTF. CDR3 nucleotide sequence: TGTGCCAGTAGTACGGGGATTGACTTCTATGGCTACACCTTC.

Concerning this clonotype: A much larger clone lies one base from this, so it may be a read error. The CDR3 region is CATSNAPGTEAFF. DNA of the CDR3: TGTGCCACCAGTAATGCTCCCGGGACAGAAGCTTTCTTT. The gene calls are TRBV10-3 and TRBJ1-1; possible D gene TRBD1, 6 bases. This CDR3 has 13 residues. CDR1 and CDR2 (germline): ENHRY, SYGVKD.